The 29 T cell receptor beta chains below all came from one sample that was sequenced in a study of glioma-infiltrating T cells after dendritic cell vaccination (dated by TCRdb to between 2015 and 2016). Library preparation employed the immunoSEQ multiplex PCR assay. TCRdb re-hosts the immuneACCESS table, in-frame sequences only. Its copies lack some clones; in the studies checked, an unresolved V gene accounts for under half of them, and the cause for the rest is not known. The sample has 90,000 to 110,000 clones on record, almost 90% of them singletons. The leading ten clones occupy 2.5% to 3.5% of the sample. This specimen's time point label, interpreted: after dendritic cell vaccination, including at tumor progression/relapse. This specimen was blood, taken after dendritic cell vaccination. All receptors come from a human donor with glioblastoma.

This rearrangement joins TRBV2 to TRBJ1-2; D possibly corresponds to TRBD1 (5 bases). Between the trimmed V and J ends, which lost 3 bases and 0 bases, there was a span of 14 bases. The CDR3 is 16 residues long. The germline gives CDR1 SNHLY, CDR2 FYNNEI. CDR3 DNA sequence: TGTGCCAGCAGTGAGGTCCAGGGTATCACTAACTATGGCTACACCTTC. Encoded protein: CASSEVQGITNYGYTF.

CDR3 region: CASSFTSGTGELFF. CDR3 nucleotide sequence: TGTGCCAGCAGCTTTACTAGCGGTACCGGGGAGCTGTTTTTT. V usage is TRBV7-8 and J usage is TRBJ2-2, with 8 bases matching TRBD2. The CDR3 consists of 14 residues. The ends lost 3 bases at V and 5 bases at J; junction bases unmatched: 2. Germline-derived CDR1 and CDR2 are SGHVS and FQNEAQ.

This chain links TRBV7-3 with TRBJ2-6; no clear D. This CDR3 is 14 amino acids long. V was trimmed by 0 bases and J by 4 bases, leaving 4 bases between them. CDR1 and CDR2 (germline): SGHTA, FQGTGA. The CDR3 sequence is CASSLTRGANVLTF. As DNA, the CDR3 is TGTGCCAGCAGCTTAACGCGCGGGGCCAACGTCCTGACTTTC. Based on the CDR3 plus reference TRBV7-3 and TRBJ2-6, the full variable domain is GAGVSQTPSNKVTEKGKYVELRCDPISGHTALYWYRQSLGQGPEFLIYFQGTGAADDSGLPNDRFFAVRPEGSVSTLKIQRTERGDSAVYLCASSLTRGANVLTFGAGSRLTVL.

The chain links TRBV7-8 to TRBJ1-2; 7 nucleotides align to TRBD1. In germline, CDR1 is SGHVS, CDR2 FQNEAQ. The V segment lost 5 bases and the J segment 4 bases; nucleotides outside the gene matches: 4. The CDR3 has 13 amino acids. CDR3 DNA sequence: TGTGCCAGCAGCGGGGGACAGAGCTATGGCTACACCTTC. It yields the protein CASSGGQSYGYTF.

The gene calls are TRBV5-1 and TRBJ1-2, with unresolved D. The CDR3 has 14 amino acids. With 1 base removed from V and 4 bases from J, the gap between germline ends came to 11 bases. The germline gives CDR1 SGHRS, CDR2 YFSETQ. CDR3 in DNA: TGCGCCAGCAGCTTGCCCGGGTTCGCCTATGGCTACACCTTC. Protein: CASSLPGFAYGYTF.

This CDR3 reads CASSVSEYSNQPQHF. The CDR3, as DNA: TGTGCCAGCAGTGTATCTGAGTATAGCAATCAGCCCCAGCATTTT. The rearrangement joins TRBV2 to TRBJ1-5; D not resolved. V gave up 4 bases and J gave up 0 bases, with 10 bases separating them. In germline, CDR1 is SNHLY, CDR2 FYNNEI. This CDR3 is built from 15 residues.

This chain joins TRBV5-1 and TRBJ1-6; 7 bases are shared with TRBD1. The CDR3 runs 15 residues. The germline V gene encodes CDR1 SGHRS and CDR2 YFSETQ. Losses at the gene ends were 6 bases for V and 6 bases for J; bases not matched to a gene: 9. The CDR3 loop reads CASKSPGQRNSPLHF. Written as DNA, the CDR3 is TGCGCCAGCAAATCGCCGGGACAGCGTAATTCACCCCTCCACTTT.

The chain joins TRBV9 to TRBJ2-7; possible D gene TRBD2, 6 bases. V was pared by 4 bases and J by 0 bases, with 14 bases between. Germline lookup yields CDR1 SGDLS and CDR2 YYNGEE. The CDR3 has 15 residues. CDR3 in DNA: TGTGCCAGCAGCCCGAGTGGGGGGAGCTCCTACGAGCAGTACTTC. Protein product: CASSPSGGSSYEQYF.

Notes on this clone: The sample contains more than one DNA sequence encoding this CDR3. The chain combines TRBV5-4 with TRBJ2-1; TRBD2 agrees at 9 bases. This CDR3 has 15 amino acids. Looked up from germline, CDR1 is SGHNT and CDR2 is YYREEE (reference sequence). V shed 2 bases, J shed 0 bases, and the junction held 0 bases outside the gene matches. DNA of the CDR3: TGTGCCAGCAGCTTTAGCGGGAGCTCCTACAATGAGCAGTTCTTC. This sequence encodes CASSFSGSSYNEQFF.

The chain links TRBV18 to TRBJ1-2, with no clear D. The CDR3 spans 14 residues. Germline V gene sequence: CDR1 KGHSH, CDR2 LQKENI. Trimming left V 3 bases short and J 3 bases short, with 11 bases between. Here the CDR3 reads CASSPGESDYGYTF. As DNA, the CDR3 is TGTGCCAGCTCACCCGGGGAGTCGGACTATGGCTACACCTTC.

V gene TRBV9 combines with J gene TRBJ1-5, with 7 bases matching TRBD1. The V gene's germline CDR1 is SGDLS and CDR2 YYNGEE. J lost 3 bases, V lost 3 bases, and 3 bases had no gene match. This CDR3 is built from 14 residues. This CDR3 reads CASSAGQINQPQHF. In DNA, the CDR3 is TGTGCCAGCAGCGCGGGACAGATCAATCAGCCCCAGCATTTT. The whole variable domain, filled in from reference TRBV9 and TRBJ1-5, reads DSGVTQTPKHLITATGQRVTLRCSPRSGDLSVYWYQQSLDQGLQFLIQYYNGEERAKGNILERFSAQQFPDLHSELNLSSLELGDSALYFCASSAGQINQPQHFGDGTRLSIL.

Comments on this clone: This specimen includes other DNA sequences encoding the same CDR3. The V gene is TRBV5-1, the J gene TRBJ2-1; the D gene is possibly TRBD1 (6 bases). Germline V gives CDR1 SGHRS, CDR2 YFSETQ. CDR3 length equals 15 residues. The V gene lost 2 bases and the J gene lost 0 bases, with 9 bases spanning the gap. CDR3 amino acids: CASSFGGSSYNEQFF. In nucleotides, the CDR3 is TGCGCCAGCAGCTTTGGGGGCAGCTCCTACAATGAGCAGTTCTTC.

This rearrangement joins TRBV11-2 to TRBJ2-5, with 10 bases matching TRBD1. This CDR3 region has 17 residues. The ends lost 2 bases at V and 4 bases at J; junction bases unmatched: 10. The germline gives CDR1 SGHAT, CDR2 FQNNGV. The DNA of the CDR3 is TGTGCCAGCAGCTTACCCTCCGGGACAGGGGCCGGAGAGACCCAGTACTTC. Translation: CASSLPSGTGAGETQYF.

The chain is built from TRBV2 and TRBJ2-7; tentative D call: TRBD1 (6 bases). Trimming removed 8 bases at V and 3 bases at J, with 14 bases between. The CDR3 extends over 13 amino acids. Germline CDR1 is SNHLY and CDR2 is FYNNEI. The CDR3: CASSQGSSYEQYF. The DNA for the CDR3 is TGTGCCAGCTCCCAGGGGAGTAGCTACGAGCAGTACTTC.

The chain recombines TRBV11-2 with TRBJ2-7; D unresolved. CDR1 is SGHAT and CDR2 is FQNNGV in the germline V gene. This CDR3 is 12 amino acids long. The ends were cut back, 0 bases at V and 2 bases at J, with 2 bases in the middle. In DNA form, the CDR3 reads TGTGCCAGCAGCTTAGACGCCTACGAGCAGTACTTC. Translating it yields CASSLDAYEQYF.

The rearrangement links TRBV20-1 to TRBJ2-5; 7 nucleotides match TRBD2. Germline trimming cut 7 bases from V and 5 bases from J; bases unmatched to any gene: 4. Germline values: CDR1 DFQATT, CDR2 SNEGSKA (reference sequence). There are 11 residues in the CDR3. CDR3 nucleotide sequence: TGCAGTGTAAGGGAGGGTGAGACCCAGTACTTC. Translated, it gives CSVREGETQYF.

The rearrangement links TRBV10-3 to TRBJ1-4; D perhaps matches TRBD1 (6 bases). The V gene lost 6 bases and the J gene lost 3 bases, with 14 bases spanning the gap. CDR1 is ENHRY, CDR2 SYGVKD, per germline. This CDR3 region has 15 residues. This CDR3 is CAIRGGAAANEKLFF. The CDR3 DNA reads TGTGCCATCAGGGGGGGGGCCGCAGCTAATGAAAAACTGTTTTTT.

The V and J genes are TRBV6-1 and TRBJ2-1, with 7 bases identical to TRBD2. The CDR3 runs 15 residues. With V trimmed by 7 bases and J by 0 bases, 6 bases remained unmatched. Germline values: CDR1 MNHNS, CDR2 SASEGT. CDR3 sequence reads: CASTERDTSYNEQFF. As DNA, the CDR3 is TGTGCCAGCACCGAGCGGGATACCTCCTACAATGAGCAGTTCTTC.

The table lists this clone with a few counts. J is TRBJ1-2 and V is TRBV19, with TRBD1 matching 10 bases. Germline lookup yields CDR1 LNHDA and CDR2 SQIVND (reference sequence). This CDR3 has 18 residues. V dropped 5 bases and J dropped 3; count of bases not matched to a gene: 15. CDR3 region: CASSPGTGAPESYYGYTF. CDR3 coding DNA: TGTGCCAGTAGTCCCGGGACAGGGGCTCCGGAGTCATACTATGGCTACACCTTC.

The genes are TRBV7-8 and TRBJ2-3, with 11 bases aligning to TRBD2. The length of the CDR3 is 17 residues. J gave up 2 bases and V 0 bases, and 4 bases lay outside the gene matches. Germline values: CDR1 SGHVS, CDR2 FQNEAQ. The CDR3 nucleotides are TGTGCCAGCAGCTTAGCGACTAGCGGGGATTACACAGATACGCAGTATTTT. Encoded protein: CASSLATSGDYTDTQYF.

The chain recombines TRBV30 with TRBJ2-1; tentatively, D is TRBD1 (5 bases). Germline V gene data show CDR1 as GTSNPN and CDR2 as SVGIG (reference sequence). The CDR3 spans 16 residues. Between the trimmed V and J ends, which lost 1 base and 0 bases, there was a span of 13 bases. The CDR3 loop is CAWSGPGLTSYNEQFF. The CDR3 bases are TGTGCCTGGAGTGGCCCAGGGCTTACCTCCTACAATGAGCAGTTCTTC.

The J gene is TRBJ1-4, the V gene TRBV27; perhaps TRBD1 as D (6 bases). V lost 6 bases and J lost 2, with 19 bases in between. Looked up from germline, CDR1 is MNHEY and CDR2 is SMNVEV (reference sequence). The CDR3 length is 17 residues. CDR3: CASSKRGGAFTNEKLFF. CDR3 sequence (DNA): TGTGCCAGCAGCAAAAGGGGGGGGGCGTTTACTAATGAAAAACTGTTTTTT.

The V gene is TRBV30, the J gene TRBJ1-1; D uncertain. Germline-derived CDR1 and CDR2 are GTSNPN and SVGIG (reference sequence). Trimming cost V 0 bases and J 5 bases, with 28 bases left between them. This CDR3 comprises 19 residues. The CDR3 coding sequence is TGTGCCTGGAGTGTACAAGTTCGGGAATTTATACAAGCGGGTACTGAAGCTTTCTTT. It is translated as CAWSVQVREFIQAGTEAFF. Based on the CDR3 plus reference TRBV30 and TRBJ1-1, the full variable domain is SQTIHQWPATLVQPVGSPLSLECTVEGTSNPNLYWYRQAAGRGLQLLFYSVGIGQISSEVPQNLSASRPQDRQFILSSKKLLLSDSGFYLCAWSVQVREFIQAGTEAFFGQGTRLTVV.

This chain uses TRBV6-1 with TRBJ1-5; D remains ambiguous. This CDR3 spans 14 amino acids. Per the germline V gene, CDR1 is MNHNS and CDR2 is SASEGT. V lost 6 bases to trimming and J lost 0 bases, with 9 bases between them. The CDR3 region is CASRLTHSNQPQHF. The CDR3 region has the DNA TGTGCCAGCAGGCTGACTCATAGCAATCAGCCCCAGCATTTT.

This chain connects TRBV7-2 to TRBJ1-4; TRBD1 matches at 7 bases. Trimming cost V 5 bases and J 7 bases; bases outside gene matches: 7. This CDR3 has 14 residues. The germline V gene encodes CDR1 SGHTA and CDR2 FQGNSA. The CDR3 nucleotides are TGTGCCAGCAGCCGGACAGGCTTCGGTGAAAAACTGTTTTTT. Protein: CASSRTGFGEKLFF. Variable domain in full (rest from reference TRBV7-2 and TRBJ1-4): GAGVSQSPSNKVTEKGKDVELRCDPISGHTALYWYRQSLGQGLEFLIYFQGNSAPDKSGLPSDRFSAERTGGSVSTLTIQRTQQEDSAVYLCASSRTGFGEKLFFGSGTQLSVL.

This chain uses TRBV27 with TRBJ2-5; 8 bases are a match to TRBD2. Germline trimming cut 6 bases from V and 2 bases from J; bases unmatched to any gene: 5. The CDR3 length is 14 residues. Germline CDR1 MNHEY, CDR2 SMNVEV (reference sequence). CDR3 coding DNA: TGTGCCAGCAGCCGTACTAGCGGACAAGAGACCCAGTACTTC. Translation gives CASSRTSGQETQYF.

The CDR3 DNA reads as TGCAGCGGACAGTCACCAGGGCCCCCCTACGAGCAGTACTTC. Translated, it gives CSGQSPGPPYEQYF. The chain has TRBV29-1 and TRBJ2-7, with D possibly matching TRBD1 (5 bases). Trimming shortened V by 7 bases and J by 2 bases, and 18 bases separated the two germline ends. The CDR3 loop spans 14 amino acids. Per germline, CDR1 SQVTM and CDR2 ANQGSEA.

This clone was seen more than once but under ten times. The DNA for the CDR3 is TGTGCCAGCAGGAGGGAGTATGAGCAGTTCTTC. Protein sequence: CASRREYEQFF. This sequence joins TRBV2 and TRBJ2-1; perhaps TRBD2 as D (5 bases). The V and J ends lost 6 bases and 8 bases respectively, with 8 bases between them. From germline, CDR1 is SNHLY and CDR2 FYNNEI. This CDR3 comprises 11 residues. Full variable domain (missing parts from reference TRBV2 and TRBJ2-1): EPEVTQTPSHQVTQMGQEVILRCVPISNHLYFYWYRQILGQKVEFLVSFYNNEISEKSEIFDDQFSVERPDGSNFTLKIRSTKLEDSAMYFCASRREYEQFFGPGTRLTVL.

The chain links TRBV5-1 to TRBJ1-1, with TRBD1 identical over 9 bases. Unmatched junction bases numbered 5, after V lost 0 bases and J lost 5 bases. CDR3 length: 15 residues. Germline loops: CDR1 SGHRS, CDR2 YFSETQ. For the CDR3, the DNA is TGCGCCAGCAGCTTGGAACAGGGGGCTTTAACTGAAGCTTTCTTT. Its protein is CASSLEQGALTEAFF. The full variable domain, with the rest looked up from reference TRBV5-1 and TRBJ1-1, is KAGVTQTPRYLIKTRGQQVTLSCSPISGHRSVSWYQQTPGQGLQFLFEYFSETQRNKGNFPGRFSGRQFSNSRSEMNVSTLELGDSALYLCASSLEQGALTEAFFGQGTRLTVV.